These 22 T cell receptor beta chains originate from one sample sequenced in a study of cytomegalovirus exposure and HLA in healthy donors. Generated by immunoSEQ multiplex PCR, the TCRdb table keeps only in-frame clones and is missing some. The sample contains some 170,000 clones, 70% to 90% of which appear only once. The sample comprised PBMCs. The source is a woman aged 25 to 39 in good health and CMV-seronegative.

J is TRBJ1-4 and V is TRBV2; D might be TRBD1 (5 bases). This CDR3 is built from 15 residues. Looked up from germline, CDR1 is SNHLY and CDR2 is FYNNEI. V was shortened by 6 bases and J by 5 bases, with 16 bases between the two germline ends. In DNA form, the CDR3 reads TGTGCCAGCAGAGACCAGGGTTTAGGGAATGAAAAACTGTTTTTT. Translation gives CASRDQGLGNEKLFF.

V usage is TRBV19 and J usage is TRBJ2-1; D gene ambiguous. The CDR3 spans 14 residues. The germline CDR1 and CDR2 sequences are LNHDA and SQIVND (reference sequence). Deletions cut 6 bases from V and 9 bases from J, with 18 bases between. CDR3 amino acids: CASRNLGGQSEQFF. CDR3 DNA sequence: TGTGCCAGTAGGAACCTAGGTGGCCAGAGTGAGCAGTTCTTC.

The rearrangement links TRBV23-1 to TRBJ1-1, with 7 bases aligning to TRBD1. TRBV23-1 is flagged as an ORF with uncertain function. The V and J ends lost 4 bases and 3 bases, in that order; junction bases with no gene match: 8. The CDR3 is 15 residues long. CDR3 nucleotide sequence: TGCGCCAGCAGTCCTTCGGGACAGCAATACACTGAAGCTTTCTTT. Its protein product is CASSPSGQQYTEAFF.

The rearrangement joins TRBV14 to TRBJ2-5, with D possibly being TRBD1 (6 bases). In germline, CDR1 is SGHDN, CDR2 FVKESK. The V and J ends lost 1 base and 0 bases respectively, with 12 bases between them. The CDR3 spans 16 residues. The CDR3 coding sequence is TGTGCCAGCAGCCAAGCGGGACAAATGTACCAAGAGACCCAGTACTTC. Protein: CASSQAGQMYQETQYF.

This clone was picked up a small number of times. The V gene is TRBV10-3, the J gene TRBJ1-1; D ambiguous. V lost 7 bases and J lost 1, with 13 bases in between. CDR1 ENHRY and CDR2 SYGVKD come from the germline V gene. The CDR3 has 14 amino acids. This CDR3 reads CAITEASGNTEAFF. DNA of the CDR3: TGTGCCATCACCGAAGCCTCAGGGAACACTGAAGCTTTCTTT.

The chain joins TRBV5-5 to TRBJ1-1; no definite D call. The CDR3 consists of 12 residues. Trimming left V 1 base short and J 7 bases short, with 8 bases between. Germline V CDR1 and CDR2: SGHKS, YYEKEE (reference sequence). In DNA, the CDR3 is TGTGCCAGCAGCTTGTCGGCGTTTGAAGCTTTCTTT. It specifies CASSLSAFEAFF.

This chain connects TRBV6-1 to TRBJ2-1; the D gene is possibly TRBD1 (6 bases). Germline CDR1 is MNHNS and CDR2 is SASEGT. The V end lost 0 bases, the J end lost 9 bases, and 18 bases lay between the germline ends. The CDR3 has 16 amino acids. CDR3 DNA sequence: TGTGCCAGCAGTGAAGCTGCGGCAGCAGGGGCTGGTGAGCAGTTCTTC. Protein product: CASSEAAAAGAGEQFF.

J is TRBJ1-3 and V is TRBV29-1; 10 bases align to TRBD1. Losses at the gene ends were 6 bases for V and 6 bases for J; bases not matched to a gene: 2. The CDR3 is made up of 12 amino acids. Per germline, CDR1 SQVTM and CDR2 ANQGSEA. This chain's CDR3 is CSVGTGENTIYF. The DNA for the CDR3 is TGCAGCGTGGGGACAGGGGAAAACACCATATATTTT. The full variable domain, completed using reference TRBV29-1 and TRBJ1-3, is SAVISQKPSRDICQRGTSLTIQCQVDSQVTMMFWYRQQPGQSLTLIATANQGSEATYESGFVIDKFPISRPNLTFSTLTVSNMSPEDSSIYLCSVGTGENTIYFGEGSWLTVV.

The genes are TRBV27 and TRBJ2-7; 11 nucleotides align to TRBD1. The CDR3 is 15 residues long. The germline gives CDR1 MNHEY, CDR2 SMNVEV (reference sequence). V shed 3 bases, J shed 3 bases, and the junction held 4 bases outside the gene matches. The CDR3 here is CASSFRGTGGYEQYF. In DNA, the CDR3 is TGTGCCAGCAGTTTTCGAGGGACAGGGGGCTACGAGCAGTACTTC.

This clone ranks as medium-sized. In nucleotides, the CDR3 is TGTGCCAGCAGCGTACAGGGTTTTCCACCCCTCCACTTT. Amino acids: CASSVQGFPPLHF. The chain recombines TRBV7-9 with TRBJ1-6; D is possibly TRBD1 (6 bases). Trimming pared 5 bases from V and 11 bases from J, leaving 13 bases between. From germline, CDR1 is SEHNR and CDR2 FQNEAQ (reference sequence). The CDR3 covers 13 residues.

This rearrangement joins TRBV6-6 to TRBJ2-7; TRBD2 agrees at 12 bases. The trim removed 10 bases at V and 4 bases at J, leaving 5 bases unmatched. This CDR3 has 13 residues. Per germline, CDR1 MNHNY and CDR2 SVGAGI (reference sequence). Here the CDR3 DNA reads TGTGCCACCCTAGCGGGGGGGCATTACGAGCAGTACTTC. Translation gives CATLAGGHYEQYF.

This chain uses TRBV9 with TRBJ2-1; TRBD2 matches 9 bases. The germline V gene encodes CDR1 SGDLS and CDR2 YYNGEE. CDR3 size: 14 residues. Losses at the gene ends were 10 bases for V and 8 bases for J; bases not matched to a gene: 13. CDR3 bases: TGTGCCTCCTCGGGCGGGGGGGCCATTGATGAGCAGTTCTTC. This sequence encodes CASSGGGAIDEQFF.

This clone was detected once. CDR3 in amino acids: CASRGQQNTGELFF. CDR3 DNA sequence: TGTGCCAGCAGGGGACAACAGAACACCGGGGAGCTGTTTTTT. J is TRBJ2-2 and V is TRBV6-6, with a tentative D call TRBD1 (6 bases). The ends were cut back, 6 bases at V and 1 base at J, with 9 bases in the middle. This CDR3 is built from 14 residues. CDR1 is MNHNY, CDR2 SVGAGI, per germline (reference sequence).

CDR3: CASSLGTGVPEQFF. In nucleotides, the CDR3 is TGTGCCAGCAGTTTAGGGACAGGGGTGCCTGAGCAGTTCTTC. The chain couples TRBV28 to TRBJ2-1, with 10 bases fitting TRBD1. Germline trimming cut 2 bases from V and 9 bases from J; bases unmatched to any gene: 4. There are 14 residues in the CDR3. In germline, CDR1 is MDHEN, CDR2 SYDVKM.

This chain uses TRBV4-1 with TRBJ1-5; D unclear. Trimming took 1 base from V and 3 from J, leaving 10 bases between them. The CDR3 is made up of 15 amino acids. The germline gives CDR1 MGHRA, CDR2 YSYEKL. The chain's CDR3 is CASSQGGADNQPQHF. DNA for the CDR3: TGCGCCAGCAGCCAAGGTGGAGCAGACAATCAGCCCCAGCATTTT.

The CDR3 DNA reads TGTGCCAGCAGCTGGGGACGTTTCTACGAGCAGTACTTC. It is translated as CASSWGRFYEQYF. This chain uses TRBV11-3 with TRBJ2-7; D could derive from TRBD1 or TRBD2 (5 bases each). V was shortened by 4 bases and J by 3 bases, with 10 bases between the two germline ends. This CDR3 contains 13 residues. Germline V gene data show CDR1 as SGHNT and CDR2 as YENEEA.

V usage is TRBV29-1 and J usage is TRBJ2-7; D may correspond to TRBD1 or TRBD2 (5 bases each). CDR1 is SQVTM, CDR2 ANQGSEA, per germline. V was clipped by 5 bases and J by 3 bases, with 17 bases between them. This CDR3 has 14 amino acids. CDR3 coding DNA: TGCAGCGTTAATATAGGGACCGACTTCTACGAGCAGTACTTC. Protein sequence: CSVNIGTDFYEQYF.

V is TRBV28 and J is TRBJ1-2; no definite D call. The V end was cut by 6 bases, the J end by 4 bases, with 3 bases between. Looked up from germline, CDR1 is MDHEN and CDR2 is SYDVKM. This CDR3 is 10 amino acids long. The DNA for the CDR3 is TGTGCCAGCAGCAGCTATGGCTACACCTTC. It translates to CASSSYGYTF.

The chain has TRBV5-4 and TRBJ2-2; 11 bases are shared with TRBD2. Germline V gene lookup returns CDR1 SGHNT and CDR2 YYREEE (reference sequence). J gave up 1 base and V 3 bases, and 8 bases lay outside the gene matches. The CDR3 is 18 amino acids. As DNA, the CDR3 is TGTGCCAGCAGCTCGGGACTAGCGGTTCTTAGGAACACCGGGGAGCTGTTTTTT. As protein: CASSSGLAVLRNTGELFF.

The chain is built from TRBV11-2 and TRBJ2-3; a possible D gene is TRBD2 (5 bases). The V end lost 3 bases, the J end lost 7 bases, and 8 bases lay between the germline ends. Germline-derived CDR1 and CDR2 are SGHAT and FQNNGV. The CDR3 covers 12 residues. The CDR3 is CASSLSGYTQYF. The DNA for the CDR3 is TGTGCCAGCAGCTTGAGCGGCTATACGCAGTATTTT.

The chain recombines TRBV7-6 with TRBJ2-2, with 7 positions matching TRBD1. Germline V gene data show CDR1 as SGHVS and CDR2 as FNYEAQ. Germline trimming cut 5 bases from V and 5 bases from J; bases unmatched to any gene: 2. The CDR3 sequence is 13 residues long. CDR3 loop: CASSRGHTGELFF. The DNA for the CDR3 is TGTGCCAGCAGCAGGGGGCATACCGGGGAGCTGTTTTTT.

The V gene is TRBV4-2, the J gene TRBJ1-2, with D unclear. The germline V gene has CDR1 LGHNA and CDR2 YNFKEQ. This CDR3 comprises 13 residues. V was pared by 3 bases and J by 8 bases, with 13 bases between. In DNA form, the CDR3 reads TGTGCCAGCAGCCACCCGGGGAGAGAAGGCTACACCTTC. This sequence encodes CASSHPGREGYTF.